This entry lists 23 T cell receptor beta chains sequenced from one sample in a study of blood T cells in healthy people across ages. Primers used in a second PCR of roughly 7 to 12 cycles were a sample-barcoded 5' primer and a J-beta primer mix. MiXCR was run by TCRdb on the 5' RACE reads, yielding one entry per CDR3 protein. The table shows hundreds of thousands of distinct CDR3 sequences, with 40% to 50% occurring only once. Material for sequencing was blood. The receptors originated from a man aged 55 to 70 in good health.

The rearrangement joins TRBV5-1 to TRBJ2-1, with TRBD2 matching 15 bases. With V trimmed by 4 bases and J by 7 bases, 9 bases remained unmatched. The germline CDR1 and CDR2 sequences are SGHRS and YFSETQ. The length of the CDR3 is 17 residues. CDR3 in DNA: TGCGCCAGCAGCCTCCGGACTAGCGGGGGGGCGCAAAATGAGCAGTTCTTC. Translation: CASSLRTSGGAQNEQFF.

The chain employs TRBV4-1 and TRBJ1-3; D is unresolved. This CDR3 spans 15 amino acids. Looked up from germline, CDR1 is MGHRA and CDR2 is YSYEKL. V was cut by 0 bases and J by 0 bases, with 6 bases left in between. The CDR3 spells CASSQDRNSGNTIYF. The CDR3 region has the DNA TGCGCCAGCAGCCAAGATCGCAACTCTGGAAACACCATATATTTT.

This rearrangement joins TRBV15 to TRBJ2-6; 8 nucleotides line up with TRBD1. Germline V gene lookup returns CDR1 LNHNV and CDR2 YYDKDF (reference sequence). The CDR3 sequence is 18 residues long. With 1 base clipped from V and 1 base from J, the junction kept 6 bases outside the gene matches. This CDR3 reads CATSRVAGGASGANVLTF. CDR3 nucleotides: TGTGCCACCAGCAGAGTGGCAGGGGGCGCTTCTGGGGCCAACGTCCTGACTTTC. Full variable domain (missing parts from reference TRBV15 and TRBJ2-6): DAMVIQNPRYQVTQFGKPVTLSCSQTLNHNVMYWYQQKSSQAPKLLFHYYDKDFNNEADTPDNFQSRRPNTSFCFLDIRSPGLGDTAMYLCATSRVAGGASGANVLTFGAGSRLTVL.

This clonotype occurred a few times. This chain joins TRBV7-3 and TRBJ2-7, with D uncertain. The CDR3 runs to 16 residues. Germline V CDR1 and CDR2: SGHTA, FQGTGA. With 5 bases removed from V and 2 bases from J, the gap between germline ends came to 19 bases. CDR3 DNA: TGTGCCAGCAGCCCCTGGATTATCGGATTCCCCTACGAGCAGTACTTC. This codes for CASSPWIIGFPYEQYF.

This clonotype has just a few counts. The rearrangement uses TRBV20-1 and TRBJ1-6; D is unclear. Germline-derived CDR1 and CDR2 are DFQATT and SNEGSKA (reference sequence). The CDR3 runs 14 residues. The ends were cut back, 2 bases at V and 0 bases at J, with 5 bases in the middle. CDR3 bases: TGCAGTGCTAGATCGAGCTCCTATAATTCACCCCTCCACTTT. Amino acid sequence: CSARSSSYNSPLHF.

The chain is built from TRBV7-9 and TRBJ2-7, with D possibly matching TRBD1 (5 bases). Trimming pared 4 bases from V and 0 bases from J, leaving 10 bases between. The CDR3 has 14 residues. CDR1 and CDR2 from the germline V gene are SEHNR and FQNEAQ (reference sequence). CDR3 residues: CASSSTAHSYEQYF. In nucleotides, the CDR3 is TGTGCCAGCAGCTCGACAGCACACTCCTACGAGCAGTACTTC.

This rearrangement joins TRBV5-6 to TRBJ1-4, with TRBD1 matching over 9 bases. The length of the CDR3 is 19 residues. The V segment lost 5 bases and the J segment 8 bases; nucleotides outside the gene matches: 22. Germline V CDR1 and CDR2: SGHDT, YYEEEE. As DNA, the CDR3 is TGTGCCAGCAGTTACTACCGGGACAGGGTGATCAATCTCTGGGAAAAACTGTTTTTT. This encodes CASSYYRDRVINLWEKLFF.

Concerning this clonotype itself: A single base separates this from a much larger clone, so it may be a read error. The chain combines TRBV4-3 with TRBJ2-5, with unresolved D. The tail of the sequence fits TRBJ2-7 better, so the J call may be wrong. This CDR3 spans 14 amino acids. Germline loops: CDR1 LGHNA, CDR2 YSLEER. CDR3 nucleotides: TGCGCCAGCAGCCAAGACAGGTGGACCTACGAGCAGTACTTC. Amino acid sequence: CASSQDRWTYEQYF.

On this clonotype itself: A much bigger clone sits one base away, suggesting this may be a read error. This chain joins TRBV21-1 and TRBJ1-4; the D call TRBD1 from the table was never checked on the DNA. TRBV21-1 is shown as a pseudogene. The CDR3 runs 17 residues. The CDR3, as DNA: TGTGCCAGCAGCAAATTCGTCCTGACAGGGTCAGAAGAAGAACTGTTTTTT. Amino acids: CASSKFVLTGSEEELFF.

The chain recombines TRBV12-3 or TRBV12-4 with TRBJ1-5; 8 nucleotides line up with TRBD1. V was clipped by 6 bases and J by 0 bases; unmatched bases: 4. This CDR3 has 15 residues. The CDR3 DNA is TGTGCCAGCAGCCGGGACAGGTATAGCAATCAGCCCCAGCATTTT. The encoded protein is CASSRDRYSNQPQHF.

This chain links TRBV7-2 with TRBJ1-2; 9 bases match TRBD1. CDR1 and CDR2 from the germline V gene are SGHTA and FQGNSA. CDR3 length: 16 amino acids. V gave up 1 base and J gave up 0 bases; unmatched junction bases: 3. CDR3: CASSLERTGANYGYTF. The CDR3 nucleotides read TGTGCCAGCAGCTTAGAACGGACAGGGGCTAACTATGGCTACACCTTC.

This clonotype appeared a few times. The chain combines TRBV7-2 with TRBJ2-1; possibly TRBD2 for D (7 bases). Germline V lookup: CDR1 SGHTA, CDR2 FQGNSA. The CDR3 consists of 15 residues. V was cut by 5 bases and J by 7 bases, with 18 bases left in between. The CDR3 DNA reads TGTGCCAGCAGCCCCAAGGCGGGGGCGCAAAATGAGCAGTTCTTC. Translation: CASSPKAGAQNEQFF. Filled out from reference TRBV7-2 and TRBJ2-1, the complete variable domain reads GAGVSQSPSNKVTEKGKDVELRCDPISGHTALYWYRQSLGQGLEFLIYFQGNSAPDKSGLPSDRFSAERTGGSVSTLTIQRTQQEDSAVYLCASSPKAGAQNEQFFGPGTRLTVL.

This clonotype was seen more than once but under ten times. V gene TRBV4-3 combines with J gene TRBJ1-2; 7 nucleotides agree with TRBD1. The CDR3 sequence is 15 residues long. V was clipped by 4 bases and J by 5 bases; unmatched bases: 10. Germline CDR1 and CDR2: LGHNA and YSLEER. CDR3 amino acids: CASSPNPGGGYGYTF. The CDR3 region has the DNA TGCGCCAGCAGCCCAAACCCAGGGGGTGGTTATGGCTACACCTTC.

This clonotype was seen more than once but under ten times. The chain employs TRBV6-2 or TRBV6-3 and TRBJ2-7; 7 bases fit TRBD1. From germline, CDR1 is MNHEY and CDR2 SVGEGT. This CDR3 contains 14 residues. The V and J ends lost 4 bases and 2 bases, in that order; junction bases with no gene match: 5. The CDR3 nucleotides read TGTGCCAGCAGTTCCCCCGGGACAGCCTACGAGCAGTACTTC. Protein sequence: CASSSPGTAYEQYF.

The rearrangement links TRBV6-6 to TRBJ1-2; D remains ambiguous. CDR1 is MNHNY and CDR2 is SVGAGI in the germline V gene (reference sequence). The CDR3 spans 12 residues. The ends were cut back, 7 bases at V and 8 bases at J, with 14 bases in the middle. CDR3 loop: CASTFGSEGYTF. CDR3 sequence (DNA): TGTGCCAGCACTTTCGGGTCCGAGGGCTACACCTTC.

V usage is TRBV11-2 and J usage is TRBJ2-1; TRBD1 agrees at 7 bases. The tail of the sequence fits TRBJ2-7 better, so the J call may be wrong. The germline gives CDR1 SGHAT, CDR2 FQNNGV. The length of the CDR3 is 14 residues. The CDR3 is CASRTRDSPYEQYF. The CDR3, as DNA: TGTGCCAGCAGGACCCGGGACAGCCCCTACGAGCAGTACTTC.

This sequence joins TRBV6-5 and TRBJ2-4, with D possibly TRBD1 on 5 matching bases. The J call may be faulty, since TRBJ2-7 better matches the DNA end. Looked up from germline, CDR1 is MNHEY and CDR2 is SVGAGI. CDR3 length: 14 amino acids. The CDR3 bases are TGTGCCAGCAGTATCACAGGCCCCGTCTACGAGCAGTACTTC. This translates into CASSITGPVYEQYF.

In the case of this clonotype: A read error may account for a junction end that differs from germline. CDR3: CVSSPRGEVFRLGNEQFF. CDR3 coding DNA: TGTGTCAGCAGCCCAAGAGGGGAGGTTTTCAGACTCGGCAATGAGCAGTTCTTC. The chain joins TRBV3-1 to TRBJ2-1; tentative D call: TRBD2 (6 bases). Germline values: CDR1 LGHDT, CDR2 YNNKEL (reference sequence). This CDR3 contains 18 residues.

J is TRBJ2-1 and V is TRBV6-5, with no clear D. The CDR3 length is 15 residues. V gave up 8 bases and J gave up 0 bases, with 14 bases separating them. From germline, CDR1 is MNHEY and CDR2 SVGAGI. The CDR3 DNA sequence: TGTGCCAGCGGATCGTTGGGAAGCTCCTACAATGAGCAGTTCTTC. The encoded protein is CASGSLGSSYNEQFF.

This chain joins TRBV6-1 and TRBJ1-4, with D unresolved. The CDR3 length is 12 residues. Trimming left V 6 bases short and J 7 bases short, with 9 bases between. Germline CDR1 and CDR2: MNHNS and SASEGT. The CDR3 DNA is TGTGCCAGCAGGCCCTCGGCTGAAAAACTGTTTTTT. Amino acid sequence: CASRPSAEKLFF.

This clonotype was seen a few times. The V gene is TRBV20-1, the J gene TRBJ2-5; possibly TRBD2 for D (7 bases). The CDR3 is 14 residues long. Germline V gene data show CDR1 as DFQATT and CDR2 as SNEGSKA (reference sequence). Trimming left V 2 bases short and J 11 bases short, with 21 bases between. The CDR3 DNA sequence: TGCAGTGCTAGAACCAGCTCAGGGGCGGGGGAGCAGTACTTC. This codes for CSARTSSGAGEQYF.

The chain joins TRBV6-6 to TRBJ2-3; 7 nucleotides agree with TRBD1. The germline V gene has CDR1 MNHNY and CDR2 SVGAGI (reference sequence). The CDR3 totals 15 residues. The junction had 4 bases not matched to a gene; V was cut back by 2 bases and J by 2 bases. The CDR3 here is CASSYRDRLTDTQYF. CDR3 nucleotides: TGTGCCAGCAGTTACCGGGACAGACTCACAGATACGCAGTATTTT.

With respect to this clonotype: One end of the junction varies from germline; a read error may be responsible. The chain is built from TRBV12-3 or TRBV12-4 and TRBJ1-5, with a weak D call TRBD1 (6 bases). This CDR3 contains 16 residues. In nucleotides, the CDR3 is TGTGCCAGCAGTTTCAGCCAAAGGGGGAGCAATCAGCCCCGGCATTTT. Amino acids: CASSFSQRGSNQPRHF.